This T cell receptor (beta chain) appears in the sequencing data of a study of T-cell reconstitution after alpha-beta-depleted transplantation in children. The V end was cut by 4 bases, the J end by 1 base, with 13 bases between. The CDR3 is made up of 15 amino acids. CDR1 and CDR2 (germline): SEHNR, FQNEAQ (reference sequence). Unique molecular identifiers tagged the TCRbeta library. A single record per CDR3 protein comes from TCRdb applying MiXCR to the PCR reads. The sample has around 680,000 distinct CDR3 sequences, roughly 17% seen once. Source: PBMCs from the stem cell graft donor, taken from the stem cell graft. The V gene is TRBV7-9, the J gene TRBJ1-1, with TRBD1 as a possible D gene (6 bases). This clonotype originated in a human donor who donated a stem cell graft to a child with acute myeloid leukemia. CDR3 amino acids: CASSSRLGANTEAFF. DNA for the CDR3: TGTGCCAGCAGCTCCCGGTTGGGGGCGAACACTGAAGCTTTCTTT. Based on the CDR3 plus reference TRBV7-9 and TRBJ1-1, the full variable domain is DTGVSQNPRHKITKRGQNVTFRCDPISEHNRLYWYRQTLGQGPEFLTYFQNEAQLEKSRLLSDRFSAERPKGSFSTLEIQRTEQGDSAMYLCASSSRLGANTEAFFGQGTRLTVV.